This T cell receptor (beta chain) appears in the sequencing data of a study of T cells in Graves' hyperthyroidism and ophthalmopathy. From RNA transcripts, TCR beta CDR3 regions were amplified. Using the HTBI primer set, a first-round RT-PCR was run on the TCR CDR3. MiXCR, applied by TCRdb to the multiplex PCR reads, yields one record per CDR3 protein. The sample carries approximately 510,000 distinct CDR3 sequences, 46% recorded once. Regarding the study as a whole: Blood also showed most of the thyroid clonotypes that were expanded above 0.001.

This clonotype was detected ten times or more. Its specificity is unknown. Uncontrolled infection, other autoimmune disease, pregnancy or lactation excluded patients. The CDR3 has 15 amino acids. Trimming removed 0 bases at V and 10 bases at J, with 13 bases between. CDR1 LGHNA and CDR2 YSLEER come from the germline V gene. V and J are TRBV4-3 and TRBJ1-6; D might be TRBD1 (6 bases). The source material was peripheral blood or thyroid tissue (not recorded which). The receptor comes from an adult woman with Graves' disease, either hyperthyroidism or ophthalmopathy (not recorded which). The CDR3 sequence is CASSQDGGRVSPLHF. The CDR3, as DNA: TGCGCCAGCAGCCAAGACGGGGGGCGAGTGTCACCCCTCCACTTT.